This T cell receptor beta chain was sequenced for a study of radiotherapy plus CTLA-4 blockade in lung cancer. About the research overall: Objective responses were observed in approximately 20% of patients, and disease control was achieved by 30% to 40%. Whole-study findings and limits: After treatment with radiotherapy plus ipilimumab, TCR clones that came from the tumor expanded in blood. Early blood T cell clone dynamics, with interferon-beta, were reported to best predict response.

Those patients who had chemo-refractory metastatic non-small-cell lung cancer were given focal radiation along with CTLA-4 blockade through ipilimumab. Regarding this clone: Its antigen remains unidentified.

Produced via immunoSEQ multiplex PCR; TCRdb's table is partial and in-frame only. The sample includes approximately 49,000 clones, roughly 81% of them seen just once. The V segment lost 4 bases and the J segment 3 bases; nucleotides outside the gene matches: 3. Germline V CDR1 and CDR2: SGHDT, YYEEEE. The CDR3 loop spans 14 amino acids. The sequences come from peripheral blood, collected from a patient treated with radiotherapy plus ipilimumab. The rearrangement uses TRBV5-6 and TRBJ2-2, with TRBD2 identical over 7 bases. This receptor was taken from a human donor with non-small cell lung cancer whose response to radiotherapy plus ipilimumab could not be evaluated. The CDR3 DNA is TGTGCCAGCAGCGGGCGGGAGCACACCGGGGAGCTGTTTTTT. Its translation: CASSGREHTGELFF.